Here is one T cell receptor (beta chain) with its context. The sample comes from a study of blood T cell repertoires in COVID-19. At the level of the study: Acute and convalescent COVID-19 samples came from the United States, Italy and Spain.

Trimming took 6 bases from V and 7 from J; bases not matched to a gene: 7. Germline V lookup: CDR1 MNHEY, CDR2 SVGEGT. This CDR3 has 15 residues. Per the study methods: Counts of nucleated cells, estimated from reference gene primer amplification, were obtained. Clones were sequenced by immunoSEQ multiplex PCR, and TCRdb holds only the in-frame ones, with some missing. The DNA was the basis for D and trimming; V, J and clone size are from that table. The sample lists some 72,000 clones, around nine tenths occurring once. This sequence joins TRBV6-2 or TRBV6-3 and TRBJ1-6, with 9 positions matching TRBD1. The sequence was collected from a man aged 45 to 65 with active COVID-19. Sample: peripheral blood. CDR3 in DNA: TGTGCCAGCAGCAGCCGGGACAGGGAAAATTCACCCCTCCACTTT. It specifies CASSSRDRENSPLHF.